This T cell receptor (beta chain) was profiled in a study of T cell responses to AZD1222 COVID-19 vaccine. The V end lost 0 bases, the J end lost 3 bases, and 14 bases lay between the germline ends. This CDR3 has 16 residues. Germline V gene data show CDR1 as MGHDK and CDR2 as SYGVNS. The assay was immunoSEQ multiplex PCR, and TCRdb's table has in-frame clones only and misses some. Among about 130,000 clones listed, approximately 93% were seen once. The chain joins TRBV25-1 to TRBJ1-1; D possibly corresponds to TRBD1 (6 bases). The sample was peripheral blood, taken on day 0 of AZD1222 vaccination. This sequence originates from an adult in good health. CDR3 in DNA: TGTGCCAGCAGTGAATACAGGGGAGGAAAGGACACTGAAGCTTTCTTT. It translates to CASSEYRGGKDTEAFF.